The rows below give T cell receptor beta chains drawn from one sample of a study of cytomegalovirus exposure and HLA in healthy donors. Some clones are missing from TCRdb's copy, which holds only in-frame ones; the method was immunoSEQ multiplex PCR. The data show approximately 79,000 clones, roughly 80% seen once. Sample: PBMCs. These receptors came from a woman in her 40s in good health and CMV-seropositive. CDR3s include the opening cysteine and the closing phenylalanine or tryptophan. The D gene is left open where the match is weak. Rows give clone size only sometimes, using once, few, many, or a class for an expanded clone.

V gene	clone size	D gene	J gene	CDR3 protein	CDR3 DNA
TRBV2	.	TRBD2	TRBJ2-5	CASSLRVVAGERETQYF	TGTGCCAGCAGCCTCCGGGTAGTAGCGGGAGAGCGAGAGACCCAGTACTTC
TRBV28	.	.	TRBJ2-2	CASRIRTTVSGELFF	TGTGCCAGCAGAATACGAACCACAGTGTCGGGGGAGCTGTTTTTT
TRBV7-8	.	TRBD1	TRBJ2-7	CASSLEGPGQGAYEQYF	TGTGCCAGCAGCTTAGAAGGTCCGGGACAGGGAGCCTACGAGCAGTACTTC
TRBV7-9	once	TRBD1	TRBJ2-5	CASSLWDRQETQYF	TGTGCCAGCAGCTTGTGGGACAGACAAGAGACCCAGTACTTC
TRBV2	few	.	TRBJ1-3	CASSPGGNSGNTIYF	TGTGCCAGCAGTCCCGGGGGGAACTCTGGAAACACCATATATTTT
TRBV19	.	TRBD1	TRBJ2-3	CASSITGVLTDTQYF	TGTGCCAGTAGTATCACAGGGGTCCTCACAGATACGCAGTATTTT
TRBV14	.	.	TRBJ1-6	CASSQSRGSNSPLHF	TGTGCCAGCAGCCAGTCGAGAGGGTCGAATTCACCCCTCCACTTT
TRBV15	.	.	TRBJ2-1	CATSRGAGSGEQFF	TGTGCCACCAGCAGAGGGGCGGGTAGTGGGGAGCAGTTCTTC
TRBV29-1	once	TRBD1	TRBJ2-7	CSAGTGSYEQYF	TGCAGCGCCGGGACAGGGAGCTACGAGCAGTACTTC
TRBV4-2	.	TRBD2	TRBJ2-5	CASSQDLSASGVEETQYF	TGTGCCAGCAGCCAAGATCTTTCGGCTAGCGGGGTGGAAGAGACCCAGTACTTC
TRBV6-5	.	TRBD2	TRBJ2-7	CASSPSGRALDEQYF	TGTGCCAGCAGTCCCAGCGGGAGGGCATTAGACGAGCAGTACTTC
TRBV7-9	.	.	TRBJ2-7	CASSLTTGTPGEQYF	TGTGCCAGCAGCTTGACCACCGGGACACCCGGCGAGCAGTACTTC
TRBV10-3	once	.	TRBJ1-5	CAITSGGYNQPQHF	TGTGCCATCACCTCCGGGGGTTACAATCAGCCCCAGCATTTT
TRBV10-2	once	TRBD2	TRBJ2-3	CASSVSSGTTDTQYF	TGCGCCAGCAGTGTCTCTAGCGGGACTACAGATACGCAGTATTTT
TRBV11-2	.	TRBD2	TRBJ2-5	CASSLGWALAAPQETQYF	TGTGCCAGCAGCTTAGGTTGGGCCCTAGCGGCTCCCCAAGAGACCCAGTACTTC
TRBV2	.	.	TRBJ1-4	CASRSGWTNEKLFF	TGTGCCAGCAGGTCAGGGTGGACTAATGAAAAACTGTTTTTT
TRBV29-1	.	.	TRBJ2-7	CSVGPLAGHYEQYF	TGCAGCGTTGGCCCTTTGGCGGGCCACTACGAGCAGTACTTC
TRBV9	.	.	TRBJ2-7	CASSARLGVREQYF	TGTGCCAGCAGCGCGAGACTGGGAGTGAGGGAGCAGTACTTC
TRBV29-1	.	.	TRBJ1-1	CSGRVGTEAFF	TGCAGCGGCAGGGTAGGCACTGAAGCTTTCTTT
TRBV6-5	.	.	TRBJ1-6	CASSFTDTYNSPLHF	TGTGCCAGCAGTTTCACGGACACCTATAATTCACCCCTCCACTTT
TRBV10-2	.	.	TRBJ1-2	CASSERGGVIGYTF	TGCGCCAGCAGTGAGCGGGGGGGCGTGATCGGCTACACCTTC
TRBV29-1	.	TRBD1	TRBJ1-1	CSVESPLQGEAEAFF	TGCAGCGTTGAATCCCCGCTCCAGGGGGAAGCTGAAGCTTTCTTT
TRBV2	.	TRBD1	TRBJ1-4	CASSEVGQGKLFF	TGTGCCAGCAGTGAAGTCGGACAGGGGAAACTGTTTTTT
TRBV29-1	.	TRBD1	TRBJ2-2	CSVGQGAGTGELFF	TGCAGCGTTGGACAGGGGGCGGGCACCGGGGAGCTGTTTTTT
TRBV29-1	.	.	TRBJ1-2	CSVGTGMDYGYTF	TGCAGCGTTGGAACAGGGATGGACTATGGCTACACCTTC
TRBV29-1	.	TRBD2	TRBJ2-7	CSVGTSGETTTVQYF	TGCAGCGTCGGGACTAGCGGGGAAACTACGACAGTGCAGTACTTC
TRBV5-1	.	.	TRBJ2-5	CASSLLADQETQYF	TGCGCCAGCAGCTTGTTGGCAGATCAAGAGACCCAGTACTTC
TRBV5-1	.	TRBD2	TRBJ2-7	CASSLDGRASYEQYF	TGCGCCAGCAGCTTGGACGGGAGGGCCTCCTACGAGCAGTACTTC
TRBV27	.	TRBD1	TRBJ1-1	CASSVLPGQGSTEAFF	TGTGCCAGCAGTGTCCTCCCGGGACAGGGATCCACTGAAGCTTTCTTT
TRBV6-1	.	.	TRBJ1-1	CASSERRVTEAFF	TGTGCCAGCAGTGAACGACGGGTTACTGAAGCTTTCTTT
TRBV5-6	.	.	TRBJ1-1	CASSPRGGGGGTEAFF	TGTGCCAGCAGCCCCCGCGGGGGTGGGGGTGGCACTGAAGCTTTCTTT
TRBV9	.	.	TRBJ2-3	CASSPPGRGTTDTQYF	TGTGCCAGCAGCCCCCCGGGCAGGGGAACCACAGATACGCAGTATTTT
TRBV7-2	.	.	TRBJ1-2	CASSLRYYGYTF	TGTGCCAGCAGCCTACGCTACTATGGCTACACCTTC
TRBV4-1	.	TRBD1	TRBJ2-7	CASSQTGFTYEQYF	TGCGCCAGCAGCCAGACAGGGTTTACCTACGAGCAGTACTTC
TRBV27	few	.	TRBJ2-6	CASSFFGASGANVLTF	TGTGCCAGCAGTTTTTTCGGAGCCTCTGGGGCCAACGTCCTGACTTTC
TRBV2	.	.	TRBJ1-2	CASSGLAGIDGYTF	TGTGCCAGCAGTGGGTTGGCAGGGATTGATGGCTACACCTTC
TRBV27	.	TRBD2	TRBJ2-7	CASSLRLGGGTLRYEQYF	TGTGCCAGCAGTTTACGGTTGGGGGGGGGAACGTTGAGATACGAGCAGTACTTC
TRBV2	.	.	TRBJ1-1	CASSDGRADTEAFF	TGTGCCAGCAGTGATGGCAGGGCGGACACTGAAGCTTTCTTT
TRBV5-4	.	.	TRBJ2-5	CASSLVGSQETQYF	TGTGCCAGCAGCTTGGTGGGTAGCCAGGAGACCCAGTACTTC
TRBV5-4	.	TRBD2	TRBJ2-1	CASSSGTSGSNEQFF	TGTGCCAGCAGCTCTGGGACTAGCGGGAGCAATGAGCAGTTCTTC
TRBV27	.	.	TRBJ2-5	CASSSREETQYF	TGTGCCAGCAGTTCGCGGGAAGAGACCCAGTACTTC
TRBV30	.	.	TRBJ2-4	CAWSVPRGYKNIQYF	TGTGCCTGGAGTGTACCTCGGGGTTACAAAAACATTCAGTACTTC
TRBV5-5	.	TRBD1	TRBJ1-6	CASSLAQGDSPLHF	TGTGCCAGCAGCTTGGCGCAGGGGGACTCACCCCTCCACTTT
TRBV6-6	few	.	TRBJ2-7	CASSYAIRYEQYF	TGTGCCAGCAGTTACGCTATTCGGTACGAGCAGTACTTC
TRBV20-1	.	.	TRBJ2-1	CSASSGEQFF	TGCAGTGCTTCGAGCGGGGAGCAGTTCTTC